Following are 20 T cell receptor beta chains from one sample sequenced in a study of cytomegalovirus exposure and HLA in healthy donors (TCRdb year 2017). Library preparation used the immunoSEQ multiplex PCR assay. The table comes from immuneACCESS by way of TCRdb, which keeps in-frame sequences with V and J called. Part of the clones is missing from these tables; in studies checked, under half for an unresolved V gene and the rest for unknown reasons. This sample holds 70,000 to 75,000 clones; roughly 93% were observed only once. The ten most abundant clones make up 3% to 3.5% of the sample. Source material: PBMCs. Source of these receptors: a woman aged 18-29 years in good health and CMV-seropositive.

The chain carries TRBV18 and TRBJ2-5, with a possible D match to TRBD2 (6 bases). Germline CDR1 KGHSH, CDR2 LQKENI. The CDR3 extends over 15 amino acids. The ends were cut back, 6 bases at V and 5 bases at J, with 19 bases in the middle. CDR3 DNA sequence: TGTGCCAGCTCGATGGGTGAGGGACTTGGCGAGACCCAGTACTTC. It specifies CASSMGEGLGETQYF.

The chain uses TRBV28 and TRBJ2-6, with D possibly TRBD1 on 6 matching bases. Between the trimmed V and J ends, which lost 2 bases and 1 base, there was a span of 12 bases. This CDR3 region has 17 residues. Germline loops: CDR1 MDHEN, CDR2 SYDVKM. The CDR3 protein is CASSLVRTGSGANVLTF. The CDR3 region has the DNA TGTGCCAGCAGTTTAGTCCGTACAGGGTCTGGGGCCAACGTCCTGACTTTC.

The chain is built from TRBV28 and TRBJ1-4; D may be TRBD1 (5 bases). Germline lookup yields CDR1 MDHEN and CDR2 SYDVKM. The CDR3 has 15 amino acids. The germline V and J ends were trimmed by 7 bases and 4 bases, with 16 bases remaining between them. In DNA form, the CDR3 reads TGTGCCAGCACCGGGGGGGGAAGAATTAATGAAAAACTGTTTTTT. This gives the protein CASTGGGRINEKLFF.

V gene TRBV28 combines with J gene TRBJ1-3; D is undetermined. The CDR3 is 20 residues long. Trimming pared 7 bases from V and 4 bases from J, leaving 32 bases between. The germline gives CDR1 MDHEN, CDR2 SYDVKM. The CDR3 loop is CASKLGFYPTLGARGNTIYF. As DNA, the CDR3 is TGTGCCAGCAAGTTAGGATTCTACCCTACCTTGGGCGCCAGAGGAAACACCATATATTTT. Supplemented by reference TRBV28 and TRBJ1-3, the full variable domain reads DVKVTQSSRYLVKRTGEKVFLECVQDMDHENMFWYRQDPGLGLRLIYFSYDVKMKEKGDIPEGYSVSREKKERFSLILESASTNQTSMYLCASKLGFYPTLGARGNTIYFGEGSWLTVV.

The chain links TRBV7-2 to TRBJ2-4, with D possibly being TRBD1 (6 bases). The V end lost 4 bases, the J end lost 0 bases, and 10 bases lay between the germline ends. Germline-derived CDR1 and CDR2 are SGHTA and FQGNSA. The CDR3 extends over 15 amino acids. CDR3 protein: CASSSQGLAKNIQYF. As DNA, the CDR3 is TGTGCCAGCAGCTCCCAGGGGCTAGCCAAAAACATTCAGTACTTC.

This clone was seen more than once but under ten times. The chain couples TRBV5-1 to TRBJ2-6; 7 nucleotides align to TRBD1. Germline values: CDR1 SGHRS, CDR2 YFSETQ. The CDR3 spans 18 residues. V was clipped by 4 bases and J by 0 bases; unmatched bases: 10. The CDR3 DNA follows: TGCGCCAGCAGCACCCGGGACAGCGGCGGCTCTGGGGCCAACGTCCTGACTTTC. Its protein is CASSTRDSGGSGANVLTF. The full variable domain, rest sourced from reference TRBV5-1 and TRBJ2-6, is KAGVTQTPRYLIKTRGQQVTLSCSPISGHRSVSWYQQTPGQGLQFLFEYFSETQRNKGNFPGRFSGRQFSNSRSEMNVSTLELGDSALYLCASSTRDSGGSGANVLTFGAGSRLTVL.

The CDR3 loop reads CASSSRQYFGAEAFF. The CDR3 DNA reads as TGCGCCAGCAGCTCCCGACAGTACTTTGGGGCTGAAGCTTTCTTT. This chain joins TRBV5-1 and TRBJ1-1, with a possible D match to TRBD1 (5 bases). CDR3 length equals 15 residues. Per germline, CDR1 SGHRS and CDR2 YFSETQ. V was clipped by 3 bases and J by 6 bases, with 18 bases between them. Complete variable domain (other parts from reference TRBV5-1 and TRBJ1-1): KAGVTQTPRYLIKTRGQQVTLSCSPISGHRSVSWYQQTPGQGLQFLFEYFSETQRNKGNFPGRFSGRQFSNSRSEMNVSTLELGDSALYLCASSSRQYFGAEAFFGQGTRLTVV.

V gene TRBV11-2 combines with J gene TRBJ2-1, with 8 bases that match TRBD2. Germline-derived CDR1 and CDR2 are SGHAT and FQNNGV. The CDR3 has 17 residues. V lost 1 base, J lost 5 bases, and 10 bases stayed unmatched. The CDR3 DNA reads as TGTGCCAGCAGCTTAGTCAGGACCAGCGGGAGAAACAATGAGCAGTTCTTC. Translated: CASSLVRTSGRNNEQFF.

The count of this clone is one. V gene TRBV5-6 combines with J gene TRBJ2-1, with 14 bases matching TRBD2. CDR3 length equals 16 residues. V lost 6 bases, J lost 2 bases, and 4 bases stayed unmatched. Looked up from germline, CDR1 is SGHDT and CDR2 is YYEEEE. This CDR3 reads CASTLTSGGAYNEQFF. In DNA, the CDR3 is TGTGCCAGCACCCTGACTAGCGGGGGGGCCTACAATGAGCAGTTCTTC. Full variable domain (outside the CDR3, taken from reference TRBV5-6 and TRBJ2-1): DAGVTQSPTHLIKTRGQQVTLRCSPKSGHDTVSWYQQALGQGPQFIFQYYEEEERQRGNFPDRFSGHQFPNYSSELNVNALLLGDSALYLCASTLTSGGAYNEQFFGPGTRLTVL.

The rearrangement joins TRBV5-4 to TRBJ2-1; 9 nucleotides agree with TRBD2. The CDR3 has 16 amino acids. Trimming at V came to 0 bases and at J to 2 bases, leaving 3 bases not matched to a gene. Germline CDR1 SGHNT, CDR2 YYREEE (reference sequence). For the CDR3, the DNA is TGTGCCAGCAGCTTGGAGGGCGGGGGGGCCTACAATGAGCAGTTCTTC. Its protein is CASSLEGGGAYNEQFF.

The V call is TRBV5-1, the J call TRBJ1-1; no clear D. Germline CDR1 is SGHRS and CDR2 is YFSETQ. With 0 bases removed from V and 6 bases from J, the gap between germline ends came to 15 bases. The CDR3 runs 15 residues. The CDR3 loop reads CASSLVAERWAEAFF. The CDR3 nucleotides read TGCGCCAGCAGCTTGGTGGCGGAGCGATGGGCTGAAGCTTTCTTT.

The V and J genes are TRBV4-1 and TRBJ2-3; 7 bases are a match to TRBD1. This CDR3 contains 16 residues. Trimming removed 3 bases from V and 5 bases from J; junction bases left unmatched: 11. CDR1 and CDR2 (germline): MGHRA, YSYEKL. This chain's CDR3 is CASSHPGQVREDTQYF. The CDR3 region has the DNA TGCGCCAGCAGCCATCCTGGACAGGTGAGGGAAGATACGCAGTATTTT.

In nucleotides, the CDR3 is TGTGCCAGCAGTACAAATCAGCCCCAGCATTTT. Encoded protein: CASSTNQPQHF. The chain combines TRBV6-5 with TRBJ1-5, with D hard to call. V lost 5 bases, J lost 4 bases, and 3 bases lay in between. This CDR3 is 11 amino acids long. Looked up from germline, CDR1 is MNHEY and CDR2 is SVGAGI.

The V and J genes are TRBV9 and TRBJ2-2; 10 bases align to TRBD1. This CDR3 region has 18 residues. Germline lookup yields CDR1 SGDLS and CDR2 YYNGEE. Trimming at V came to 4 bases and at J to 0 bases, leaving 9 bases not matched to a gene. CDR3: CASSPGTGASSNTGELFF. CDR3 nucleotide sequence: TGTGCCAGCAGCCCTGGGACAGGGGCCAGCTCGAACACCGGGGAGCTGTTTTTT. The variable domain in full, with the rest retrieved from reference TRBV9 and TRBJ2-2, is DSGVTQTPKHLITATGQRVTLRCSPRSGDLSVYWYQQSLDQGLQFLIQYYNGEERAKGNILERFSAQQFPDLHSELNLSSLELGDSALYFCASSPGTGASSNTGELFFGEGSRLTVL.

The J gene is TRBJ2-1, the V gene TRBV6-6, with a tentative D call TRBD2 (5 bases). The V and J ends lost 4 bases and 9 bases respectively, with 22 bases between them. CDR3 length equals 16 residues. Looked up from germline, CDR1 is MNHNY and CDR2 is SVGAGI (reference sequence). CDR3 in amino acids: CASSFDPFNGRGEQFF. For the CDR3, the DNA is TGTGCCAGCAGTTTCGACCCCTTCAATGGCCGGGGTGAGCAGTTCTTC.

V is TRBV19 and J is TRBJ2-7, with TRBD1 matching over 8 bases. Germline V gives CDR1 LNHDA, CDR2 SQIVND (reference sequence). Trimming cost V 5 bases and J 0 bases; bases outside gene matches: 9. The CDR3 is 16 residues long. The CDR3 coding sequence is TGTGCCAGTAGTCGTGGGTGGACAGGGAGCTCCTACGAGCAGTACTTC. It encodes CASSRGWTGSSYEQYF.

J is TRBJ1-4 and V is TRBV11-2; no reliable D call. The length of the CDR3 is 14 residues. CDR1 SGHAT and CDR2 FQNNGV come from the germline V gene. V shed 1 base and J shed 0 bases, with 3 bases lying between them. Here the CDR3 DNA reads TGTGCCAGCAGCTTAGTAGCAACTAATGAAAAACTGTTTTTT. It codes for CASSLVATNEKLFF.

The CDR3 DNA reads as TGTGCCAGCAGCCCCGGGGGGGCTGGGAATGAGCAGTTCTTC. Translating gives CASSPGGAGNEQFF. The V gene is TRBV7-9, the J gene TRBJ2-1; TRBD2 aligns across 8 bases. CDR3 length: 14 amino acids. Germline V lookup: CDR1 SEHNR, CDR2 FQNEAQ (reference sequence). J gave up 7 bases and V 5 bases, and 7 bases lay outside the gene matches. Supplemented by reference TRBV7-9 and TRBJ2-1, the full variable domain reads DTGVSQNPRHKITKRGQNVTFRCDPISEHNRLYWYRQTLGQGPEFLTYFQNEAQLEKSRLLSDRFSAERPKGSFSTLEIQRTEQGDSAMYLCASSPGGAGNEQFFGPGTRLTVL.

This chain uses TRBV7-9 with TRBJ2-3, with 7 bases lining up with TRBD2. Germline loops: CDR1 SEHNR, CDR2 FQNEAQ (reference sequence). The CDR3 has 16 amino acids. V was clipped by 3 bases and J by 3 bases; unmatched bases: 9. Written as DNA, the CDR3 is TGTGCCAGCAGCTTGTTACGCTCTAGCGGTACAGATACGCAGTATTTT. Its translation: CASSLLRSSGTDTQYF.

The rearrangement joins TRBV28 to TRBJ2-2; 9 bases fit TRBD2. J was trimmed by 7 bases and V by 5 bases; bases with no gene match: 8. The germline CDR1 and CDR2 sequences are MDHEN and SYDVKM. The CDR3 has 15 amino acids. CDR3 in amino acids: CASSPIEAGGGELFF. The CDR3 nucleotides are TGTGCCAGCAGTCCCATAGAAGCGGGAGGCGGGGAGCTGTTTTTT.